This entry lists 31 T cell receptor beta chains sequenced from one sample in a study of T cells after yellow fever vaccination. TCRdb independently ran MiXCR on the 5' RACE reads; one entry per CDR3 protein. The data contain just under 600,000 distinct CDR3 sequences, 13% of them seen just once; the ten biggest clones take up around 15%. Material: PBMCs, obtained on the day of the yellow fever booster vaccination. The receptors shown here come from a man younger than 40 who received the YFV17D yellow fever vaccine.

This clonotype was picked up many times. V usage is TRBV7-2 and J usage is TRBJ2-3; 9 nucleotides line up with TRBD2. V lost 1 base and J lost 5; bases outside the gene matches: 7. Per the germline V gene, CDR1 is SGHTA and CDR2 is FQGNSA. This CDR3 has 16 amino acids. The CDR3 DNA reads as TGTGCCAGCAGCTTAGACAGCGGGAGGAGGGGAGATACGCAGTATTTT. Translated: CASSLDSGRRGDTQYF.

This clonotype was observed a handful of times. The chain uses TRBV29-1 and TRBJ1-4, with D possibly matching TRBD1 (6 bases). Germline V gene data show CDR1 as SQVTM and CDR2 as ANQGSEA. CDR3 length: 13 amino acids. V dropped 6 bases and J dropped 1 base, with 9 bases sitting between them. The CDR3 spells CSVGQITNEKLFF. The CDR3 DNA reads TGCAGCGTAGGACAGATAACTAATGAAAAACTGTTTTTT.

In its sample, this clonotype was seen many times. This chain links TRBV29-1 with TRBJ1-1; 9 nucleotides align to TRBD1. The CDR3 totals 12 residues. In germline, CDR1 is SQVTM, CDR2 ANQGSEA. Losses at the gene ends were 4 bases for V and 4 bases for J; bases not matched to a gene: 1. Written as DNA, the CDR3 is TGCAGCGTTGGGGGACAGGGCACTGAAGCTTTCTTT. Encoded protein: CSVGGQGTEAFF.

This clonotype was observed at least ten times. The chain employs TRBV5-1 and TRBJ2-5; no firm D call. In germline, CDR1 is SGHRS, CDR2 YFSETQ. This CDR3 region has 14 residues. V dropped 0 bases and J dropped 2 bases, with 8 bases sitting between them. CDR3 sequence: CASSLAAAQETQYF. CDR3 in DNA: TGCGCCAGCAGCTTGGCGGCGGCTCAAGAGACCCAGTACTTC. Based on the CDR3 plus reference TRBV5-1 and TRBJ2-5, the full variable domain is KAGVTQTPRYLIKTRGQQVTLSCSPISGHRSVSWYQQTPGQGLQFLFEYFSETQRNKGNFPGRFSGRQFSNSRSEMNVSTLELGDSALYLCASSLAAAQETQYFGPGTRLLVL.

The rearrangement links TRBV20-1 to TRBJ2-3, with D perhaps TRBD1 (5 bases). Germline V gene sequence: CDR1 DFQATT, CDR2 SNEGSKA (reference sequence). The V gene lost 0 bases and the J gene lost 2 bases, with 12 bases spanning the gap. The CDR3 is made up of 15 amino acids. DNA of the CDR3: TGCAGTGCTAGAGAACTGGGGCGCAACACAGATACGCAGTATTTT. Translating it yields CSARELGRNTDTQYF.

In its sample, this clonotype was seen a few times. This chain joins TRBV5-1 and TRBJ2-7; possibly TRBD2 for D (5 bases). CDR3 length: 15 amino acids. Germline assignment: CDR1 SGHRS and CDR2 YFSETQ. V was clipped by 4 bases and J by 5 bases, with 19 bases between them. The DNA for the CDR3 is TGCGCCAGCAGCATGTCGACGAGGGTAGTGGACGAGCAGTACTTC. It encodes CASSMSTRVVDEQYF.

The chain combines TRBV4-3 with TRBJ2-3; maybe TRBD1 (6 bases). This CDR3 has 15 amino acids. Germline values: CDR1 LGHNA, CDR2 YSLEER. Trimming cost V 2 bases and J 1 base, with 10 bases left between them. CDR3 DNA sequence: TGCGCCAGCAGCCAATCAGGGGTGGGCACAGATACGCAGTATTTT. This codes for CASSQSGVGTDTQYF.

Only a few counts were recorded for this clonotype. In nucleotides, the CDR3 is TGTGCCAGCAGCACGACGGTACAGGGGAAGGTGCCCTATGGCTACACCTTC. Translated: CASSTTVQGKVPYGYTF. The V gene is TRBV7-2, the J gene TRBJ1-2, with TRBD1 matching 7 bases. CDR1 and CDR2 (germline): SGHTA, FQGNSA. The V segment lost 5 bases and the J segment 4 bases; nucleotides outside the gene matches: 16. This CDR3 has 17 residues.

This clonotype occurred a few times. The V gene is TRBV28, the J gene TRBJ2-7; the D gene is possibly TRBD2 (6 bases). Per germline, CDR1 MDHEN and CDR2 SYDVKM. The CDR3 length is 15 residues. V shed 2 bases and J shed 1 base, with 12 bases lying between them. The DNA for the CDR3 is TGTGCCAGCAGTTTAGTCGGGACTGAATCCTACGAGCAGTACTTC. This codes for CASSLVGTESYEQYF.

The chain combines TRBV12-3 or TRBV12-4 with TRBJ2-1, with 10 bases fitting TRBD2. The CDR3 runs 14 residues. Trimming took 8 bases from V and 4 from J; bases not matched to a gene: 5. In nucleotides, the CDR3 is TGTGCCAGCGCACATAGCGGGAGGTACAATGAGCAGTTCTTC. This codes for CASAHSGRYNEQFF.

A few counts support this clonotype. The rearrangement joins TRBV19 to TRBJ2-1, with TRBD1 matching 9 bases. Germline V gene data show CDR1 as LNHDA and CDR2 as SQIVND (reference sequence). The CDR3 loop spans 15 amino acids. J gave up 3 bases and V 3 bases, and 3 bases lay outside the gene matches. CDR3 sequence: CASSIVTGGYNEQFF. CDR3 sequence (DNA): TGTGCCAGTAGTATCGTGACAGGGGGCTACAATGAGCAGTTCTTC.

The CDR3 region has the DNA TGTGCCAGCAGGGTAGTGGGCCACTTACCCGGGGAGCTGTTTTTT. The encoded protein is CASRVVGHLPGELFF. The chain is built from TRBV27 and TRBJ2-2, with D unresolved. The germline CDR1 and CDR2 sequences are MNHEY and SMNVEV (reference sequence). The ends were cut back, 6 bases at V and 6 bases at J, with 17 bases in the middle. This CDR3 has 15 residues.

The CDR3 here is CASSTRTESGYTF. The CDR3 DNA reads as TGCGCCAGCAGCACCCGGACGGAATCTGGCTACACCTTC. The rearrangement joins TRBV5-1 to TRBJ1-2, with no clear D. V was cut by 4 bases and J by 7 bases, with 14 bases left in between. The CDR3 is made up of 13 amino acids. The germline V gene encodes CDR1 SGHRS and CDR2 YFSETQ.

Here the CDR3 reads CASIGGSGETQYF. The CDR3 nucleotides read TGTGCCAGCATCGGCGGGAGTGGCGAGACCCAGTACTTC. The V call is TRBV12-3 or TRBV12-4, the J call TRBJ2-5; 7 bases are shared with TRBD2. The CDR3 contains 13 residues. The V segment lost 7 bases and the J segment 5 bases; nucleotides outside the gene matches: 7.

This clonotype was counted a few times. In DNA, the CDR3 is TGTGCCAGCAGTTACCGTGGGAGGGCCTGGGGAGATACGCAGTATTTT. Protein sequence: CASSYRGRAWGDTQYF. The V call is TRBV6-5, the J call TRBJ2-3, with 7 bases aligning to TRBD2. Germline V lookup: CDR1 MNHEY, CDR2 SVGAGI. This CDR3 is 16 amino acids long. V gave up 2 bases and J gave up 5 bases; unmatched junction bases: 10.

The chain recombines TRBV18 with TRBJ1-1; TRBD1 is a possible D gene (5 bases). The V end was cut by 2 bases, the J end by 6 bases, with 13 bases between. Germline V gene sequence: CDR1 KGHSH, CDR2 LQKENI. This CDR3 is built from 14 residues. The CDR3 here is CASSPGEWGAEAFF. CDR3 DNA sequence: TGTGCCAGCTCACCAGGGGAATGGGGCGCTGAAGCTTTCTTT. Full variable domain (outside the CDR3, taken from reference TRBV18 and TRBJ1-1): NAGVMQNPRHLVRRRGQEARLRCSPMKGHSHVYWYRQLPEEGLKFMVYLQKENIIDESGMPKERFSAEFPKEGPSILRIQQVVRGDSAAYFCASSPGEWGAEAFFGQGTRLTVV.

This chain links TRBV6-1 with TRBJ2-2, with TRBD2 matching 13 bases. The CDR3 has 17 amino acids. V was pared by 6 bases and J by 5 bases, with 9 bases of the junction left unmatched. Germline V gene lookup returns CDR1 MNHNS and CDR2 SASEGT. This chain's CDR3 is CASSPGLAGVFTGELFF. CDR3 coding DNA: TGTGCCAGCAGCCCCGGACTAGCGGGAGTGTTTACCGGGGAGCTGTTTTTT.

There are a few counts of this clonotype. The V and J genes are TRBV5-4 and TRBJ2-7; TRBD1 aligns across 7 bases. CDR1 and CDR2 (germline): SGHNT, YYREEE (reference sequence). J lost 0 bases, V lost 2 bases, and 11 bases had no gene match. This CDR3 contains 17 residues. Here the CDR3 DNA reads TGTGCCAGCAGCTTCGGGGCGGTCAGGGGGTCCTCCTACGAGCAGTACTTC. Translating gives CASSFGAVRGSSYEQYF.

The chain recombines TRBV29-1 with TRBJ2-3, with 7 bases matching TRBD2. The CDR3 has 16 amino acids. Germline CDR1 SQVTM, CDR2 ANQGSEA. V lost 2 bases and J lost 2; bases outside the gene matches: 10. For the CDR3, the DNA is TGCAGCGTTGAAAAACCCGGACTAGATTACACAGATACGCAGTATTTT. Its protein product is CSVEKPGLDYTDTQYF.

DNA of the CDR3: TGTGCCAGCAGCCTCAACGGGCCGAACACTGAAGCTTTCTTT. Its protein is CASSLNGPNTEAFF. The chain is built from TRBV7-2 and TRBJ1-1; D remains unclear. Germline V gene sequence: CDR1 SGHTA, CDR2 FQGNSA. The CDR3 contains 14 residues. Trimming took off 5 bases at V and 1 base at J, with 11 bases between the two ends.

This clonotype was picked up a small number of times. The V gene is TRBV4-3, the J gene TRBJ2-7; D remains unclear. With 0 bases removed from V and 4 bases from J, the gap between germline ends came to 7 bases. Germline CDR1 is LGHNA and CDR2 is YSLEER. This CDR3 is built from 13 residues. Written as DNA, the CDR3 is TGCGCCAGCAGCCAAGATTGGGGATACGAGCAGTACTTC. Translation gives CASSQDWGYEQYF.

The V call is TRBV7-2, the J call TRBJ1-5; a weak D match, TRBD1 (6 bases). V lost 5 bases to trimming and J lost 6 bases, with 17 bases between them. Germline CDR1 and CDR2: SGHTA and FQGNSA. The CDR3 is made up of 15 amino acids. CDR3 protein: CASSRSLGGGQPQHF. In nucleotides, the CDR3 is TGTGCCAGCAGCCGCTCCCTGGGGGGCGGTCAGCCCCAGCATTTT.

The chain is built from TRBV9 and TRBJ1-1, with D possibly being TRBD1 (6 bases). Germline assignment: CDR1 SGDLS and CDR2 YYNGEE. V was trimmed by 0 bases and J by 3 bases, leaving 9 bases between them. The CDR3 contains 14 residues. The CDR3 is CASSVANRDTEAFF. DNA of the CDR3: TGTGCCAGCAGCGTAGCCAACAGGGACACTGAAGCTTTCTTT.

This chain uses TRBV28 with TRBJ1-1, with no clear D. With 6 bases removed from V and 9 bases from J, the gap between germline ends came to 17 bases. Germline V gene data show CDR1 as MDHEN and CDR2 as SYDVKM. The CDR3 extends over 13 amino acids. The chain's CDR3 is CASRASKQVKAFF. DNA for the CDR3: TGTGCCAGCAGGGCTTCGAAGCAGGTTAAAGCTTTCTTT.

The chain carries TRBV19 and TRBJ2-1; D gene ambiguous. This CDR3 is 15 amino acids long. The V gene lost 7 bases and the J gene lost 4 bases, with 17 bases spanning the gap. Germline V gene data show CDR1 as LNHDA and CDR2 as SQIVND (reference sequence). This CDR3 is CASTSPTWGYNEQFF. The CDR3 nucleotides read TGTGCCAGTACCTCTCCCACCTGGGGTTACAATGAGCAGTTCTTC.

The chain combines TRBV9 with TRBJ2-3; 11 bases are a match to TRBD2. V lost 2 bases to trimming and J lost 4 bases; unmatched junction nucleotides: 6. The germline V gene encodes CDR1 SGDLS and CDR2 YYNGEE. The CDR3 length is 16 residues. The CDR3 coding sequence is TGTGCCAGCAGCGTTCTAGCGGGAGGCTTGGCAGATACGCAGTATTTT. This translates into CASSVLAGGLADTQYF.

Only a few counts were recorded for this clonotype. The J gene is TRBJ1-1, the V gene TRBV5-1; tentative D call: TRBD1 (5 bases). CDR3 length: 16 amino acids. Germline CDR1 reads SGHRS; CDR2 reads YFSETQ. Trimming stripped 0 bases from V and 1 base from J, with 13 bases between. The chain's CDR3 is CASSLAGPTGNTEAFF. CDR3 DNA sequence: TGCGCCAGCAGCTTGGCCGGCCCCACAGGGAACACTGAAGCTTTCTTT.

V and J are TRBV23-1 and TRBJ2-7; TRBD1 matches 7 bases. TRBV23-1 is sorted into the ORF group, with uncertain function. This CDR3 has 17 residues. The trim removed 5 bases at V and 0 bases at J, leaving 13 bases unmatched. CDR3 sequence reads: CASSECRQGDFSYEQYF. The CDR3 nucleotides read TGCGCCAGCAGTGAATGCCGACAGGGTGACTTCTCCTACGAGCAGTACTTC.

In the case of this clonotype: The junction and the germline gene differ at one end; a read error may be behind it. The chain combines TRBV9 with TRBJ2-7, with 14 bases fitting TRBD2. CDR3 length: 14 residues. The germline V gene has CDR1 SGDLS and CDR2 YYNGEE. The CDR3 coding sequence is TGTGCCAGCAGCCGGGGACTAGCGGGAGCCGAGAAGTACTTC. Translating gives CASSRGLAGAEKYF.

This clonotype has more than one count but fewer than ten. This chain links TRBV12-3 or TRBV12-4 with TRBJ2-7; 11 bases are shared with TRBD2. The length of the CDR3 is 14 residues. V lost 7 bases, J lost 4 bases, and 6 bases stayed unmatched. DNA of the CDR3: TGTGCCAGCACCCCGGGACTAGCGGAATACGAGCAGTACTTC. Amino acids: CASTPGLAEYEQYF.

This clonotype showed up just a few times. The chain is built from TRBV5-6 and TRBJ2-7; D gene ambiguous. The V gene's germline CDR1 is SGHDT and CDR2 YYEEEE. V was trimmed by 3 bases and J by 6 bases, leaving 13 bases between them. There are 13 residues in the CDR3. In DNA form, the CDR3 reads TGTGCCAGCAGCTCCCCGGTCACTTTCGAGCAGTACTTC. Encoded protein: CASSSPVTFEQYF.